In its sample, the clone carrying this T cell receptor beta chain was seen once. Its antigen remains unknown. This specimen comes from a study of tumor-infiltrating T cells and Merkel cell polyomavirus. Whole-study context: The T cells studied were CD8+ and recognized the Merkel cell polyomavirus KLL epitope.

V was shortened by 2 bases and J by 2 bases, with 10 bases between the two germline ends. Germline V gene sequence: CDR1 MNHEY, CDR2 SVGAGI. The CDR3 has 14 residues. Every patient's tumor was robustly positive for Merkel cell polyomavirus Large T antigen on immunohistochemistry. Sequenced by immunoSEQ multiplex PCR; TCRdb stores in-frame clones only, minus some. The table includes around 25,000 clones, 87% detected once. Overall study results and limits: Only one viral epitope was studied, missing other Merkel cell polyomavirus epitopes.

The source of this sequence is a man aged 45 to 65 with Merkel cell carcinoma. The sequencing sample was made of lymph node tissue. The rearrangement uses TRBV6-5 and TRBJ2-7; a weak D match, TRBD1 (6 bases). CDR3 protein: CASSYGQGTYEQYF. CDR3 bases: TGTGCCAGCAGTTACGGGCAGGGGACCTACGAGCAGTACTTC.